This entry lists 18 T cell receptor beta chains sequenced from one sample in a study of OX40 agonist ivuxolimab in advanced cancers. Clones were sequenced by immunoSEQ multiplex PCR, and TCRdb holds only the in-frame ones, with some missing. Found here are tens of thousands of clones, roughly nine tenths of them singletons; the top ten hold around 12%. This specimen was CD4+ or CD8+ T cells sorted from blood, taken in a trial of the OX40 agonist ivuxolimab. Every receptor here comes from an adult with an advanced solid tumor such as melanoma, head and neck, liver or kidney cancer.

The chain carries TRBV28 and TRBJ2-7; the D gene could be TRBD1 or TRBD2 (5 bases each). Germline CDR1 reads MDHEN; CDR2 reads SYDVKM. V lost 5 bases and J 0 bases, leaving 17 bases between the germline ends. CDR3 length: 16 amino acids. CDR3 DNA: TGTGCCAGCAGTCGGCCGGGGCCTCACCTCTCCTACGAGCAGTACTTC. This encodes CASSRPGPHLSYEQYF.

This clone has only one observation. The J gene is TRBJ1-1, the V gene TRBV4-2; D gene uncertain. There are 13 residues in the CDR3. CDR1 and CDR2 (germline): LGHNA, YNFKEQ. The ends were cut back, 4 bases at V and 8 bases at J, with 14 bases in the middle. DNA of the CDR3: TGTGCCAGCAGCCGCGGTGGGAGTTCGGAAGCTTTCTTT. It encodes CASSRGGSSEAFF.

CDR3: CASSLSQGTGRNYGYTF. The CDR3 nucleotides read TGTGCCAGCAGTTTATCCCAAGGGACAGGGAGAAACTATGGCTACACCTTC. This chain uses TRBV27 with TRBJ1-2, with 9 bases aligning to TRBD1. V lost 0 bases and J lost 2; bases outside the gene matches: 7. The CDR3 has 17 amino acids. Germline assignment: CDR1 MNHEY and CDR2 SMNVEV (reference sequence).

This clone was picked up one time. The chain is built from TRBV5-6 and TRBJ2-7, with 9 bases lining up with TRBD1. The CDR3 is 17 amino acids. V was clipped by 4 bases and J by 3 bases; unmatched bases: 14. The V gene's germline CDR1 is SGHDT and CDR2 YYEEEE. DNA for the CDR3: TGTGCCAGCAGCCGGGGACAGGGCGTCCCAATTTTCTACGAGCAGTACTTC. Encoded protein: CASSRGQGVPIFYEQYF.

The rearrangement joins TRBV15 to TRBJ1-1, with D perhaps TRBD1 (6 bases). CDR3 length: 14 amino acids. Germline V CDR1 and CDR2: LNHNV, YYDKDF (reference sequence). V was shortened by 3 bases and J by 4 bases, with 12 bases between the two germline ends. In DNA, the CDR3 is TGTGCCACCAGCAGTAGGGGGGCGAGCACTGAAGCTTTCTTT. Its protein is CATSSRGASTEAFF.

This clone showed up just once. Other DNA sequences in the sample encode the same CDR3. This sequence joins TRBV19 and TRBJ1-1; D gene uncertain. Germline CDR1 is LNHDA and CDR2 is SQIVND (reference sequence). The CDR3 loop spans 13 amino acids. The V end was cut by 1 base, the J end by 1 base, with 4 bases between. CDR3 amino acids: CASSIGPNTEAFF. The CDR3 DNA reads TGTGCCAGTAGTATAGGCCCGAACACTGAAGCTTTCTTT.

This clone has just a few counts. J is TRBJ1-4 and V is TRBV7-6; D is unresolved. Germline-derived CDR1 and CDR2 are SGHVS and FNYEAQ. The V end was cut by 1 base, the J end by 4 bases, with 7 bases between. The CDR3 extends over 14 amino acids. The CDR3 loop reads CASSLEADNEKLFF. The CDR3 DNA reads TGTGCCAGCAGCTTAGAGGCGGATAATGAAAAACTGTTTTTT.

The chain is built from TRBV4-1 and TRBJ2-5, with 8 bases identical to TRBD2. The V gene's germline CDR1 is MGHRA and CDR2 YSYEKL. The CDR3 length is 18 residues. Trimming cost V 0 bases and J 5 bases; bases outside gene matches: 14. The CDR3 reads CASSQDRTGTSISETQYF. The DNA for the CDR3 is TGCGCCAGCAGCCAAGATCGAACTGGGACTAGTATTAGCGAGACCCAGTACTTC.

This sequence joins TRBV7-9 and TRBJ1-5, with a tentative D call TRBD1 (5 bases). The CDR3 contains 15 residues. V shed 4 bases and J shed 2 bases, with 12 bases lying between them. CDR1 and CDR2 (germline): SEHNR, FQNEAQ (reference sequence). The CDR3 DNA is TGTGCCAGCAGCTCGGGACTAGAGGGCAATCAGCCCCAGCATTTT. Translating gives CASSSGLEGNQPQHF.

V is TRBV2 and J is TRBJ2-1; 9 bases line up with TRBD2. The germline CDR1 and CDR2 sequences are SNHLY and FYNNEI. The CDR3 contains 15 residues. Trimming took 6 bases from V and 6 from J; bases not matched to a gene: 9. The CDR3, as DNA: TGTGCCAGCAGCCCCGAGATAGCGGGAGCCAATGAGCAGTTCTTC. Its protein product is CASSPEIAGANEQFF.

V usage is TRBV15 and J usage is TRBJ2-7; no reliable D call. This CDR3 contains 13 residues. The ends were cut back, 1 base at V and 0 bases at J, with 4 bases in the middle. Per germline, CDR1 LNHNV and CDR2 YYDKDF (reference sequence). CDR3 in amino acids: CATSRGTSYEQYF. In DNA form, the CDR3 reads TGTGCCACCAGCAGAGGGACCTCCTACGAGCAGTACTTC.

The rearrangement joins TRBV19 to TRBJ2-7, with TRBD1 as a possible D gene (6 bases). The CDR3 has 16 residues. Germline V gene lookup returns CDR1 LNHDA and CDR2 SQIVND (reference sequence). V lost 1 base and J lost 2, with 15 bases in between. The CDR3 is CASSIGGRGLTYEQYF. In DNA form, the CDR3 reads TGTGCCAGTAGTATAGGCGGCAGGGGCCTAACCTACGAGCAGTACTTC.

CDR3 protein: CASSTGDGSYEQYF. Here the CDR3 DNA reads TGTGCCAGCAGCACCGGGGACGGGTCCTACGAGCAGTACTTC. The rearrangement links TRBV10-3 to TRBJ2-7; D is perhaps TRBD1 or TRBD2 (5 bases each). Germline V gene data show CDR1 as ENHRY and CDR2 as SYGVKD. This CDR3 region has 14 residues. V was shortened by 10 bases and J by 1 base, with 17 bases between the two germline ends.

The rearrangement joins TRBV2 to TRBJ2-7, with 11 bases identical to TRBD1. CDR3 length: 14 amino acids. Trimming removed 8 bases from V and 5 bases from J; junction bases left unmatched: 8. Germline CDR1 SNHLY, CDR2 FYNNEI. The chain's CDR3 is CASPFGQGAHEQYF. CDR3 nucleotide sequence: TGTGCCAGCCCGTTCGGACAGGGGGCACACGAGCAGTACTTC.

This clone came up once. The rearrangement uses TRBV2 and TRBJ2-7; 8 positions match TRBD1. V trimming: 6 bases; J trimming: 2 bases; junction bases outside the gene matches: 6. The CDR3 has 14 residues. Germline assignment: CDR1 SNHLY and CDR2 FYNNEI. CDR3 bases: TGTGCCAGCAGAACCGGGACAGGCGCCTACGAGCAGTACTTC. Amino acid sequence: CASRTGTGAYEQYF.

The chain uses TRBV28 and TRBJ2-2; D is unclear. Trimming shortened V by 2 bases and J by 5 bases, and 6 bases separated the two germline ends. CDR3 length: 13 amino acids. CDR1 is MDHEN and CDR2 is SYDVKM in the germline V gene. In nucleotides, the CDR3 is TGTGCCAGCAGTTTAAGGGTTACCGGGGAGCTGTTTTTT. It yields the protein CASSLRVTGELFF.

The chain joins TRBV6-5 to TRBJ1-1, with a tentative D call TRBD1 (6 bases). Germline lookup yields CDR1 MNHEY and CDR2 SVGAGI. V lost 4 bases and J 12 bases, leaving 21 bases between the germline ends. CDR3 size: 14 residues. CDR3 bases: TGTGCCAGCAGTTCTTTGCCCCGGGACAAGGATCCTTTCTTT. It yields the protein CASSSLPRDKDPFF.

This chain connects TRBV7-9 to TRBJ1-2, with D possibly TRBD1 on 5 matching bases. Deletions cut 4 bases from V and 5 bases from J, with 17 bases between. CDR3 size: 15 residues. Germline-derived CDR1 and CDR2 are SEHNR and FQNEAQ (reference sequence). The CDR3 loop reads CASSSRTGTGYGYTF. The CDR3 DNA reads as TGTGCCAGCAGCTCACGAACCGGGACGGGTTATGGCTACACCTTC.